One sample yielded the 23 T cell receptor beta chains listed below, sequenced in a study of regulatory T cells in long-lasting Graves disease. The time point is: newly diagnosed GD, antithyroid drugs for less than 3 months. Preparation of the TCR library used RNA extracted from PBMCs. According to the study, TCR beta libraries were built with iRepertoire HTBI primers and CDR3-region Arm-PCR. One entry per CDR3 protein results from TCRdb running MiXCR on the multiplex PCR reads. The table includes under 500,000 distinct CDR3 sequences, around 17% detected once. The same sample was also studied in work on T cells in Graves' hyperthyroidism and ophthalmopathy.

The material was peripheral blood mononuclear cells (PBMCs), obtained at new diagnosis, from a patient treated with antithyroid drugs. The source of these receptors is a woman under 40 with Graves disease.

J is TRBJ2-3 and V is TRBV20-1, with 10 positions matching TRBD2. V lost 1 base to trimming and J lost 1 base; unmatched junction nucleotides: 5. CDR3 length: 16 amino acids. CDR1 and CDR2 from the germline V gene are DFQATT and SNEGSKA (reference sequence). The CDR3 DNA follows: TGCAGTGCTAGAGTTGCTAGCGGGAGCGGCACAGATACGCAGTATTTT. As protein: CSARVASGSGTDTQYF.

This clonotype was observed a few times. The chain is built from TRBV7-9 and TRBJ2-7; D unclear. V lost 2 bases, J lost 4 bases, and 9 bases lay in between. Germline V CDR1 and CDR2: SEHNR, FQNEAQ (reference sequence). The CDR3 is 13 amino acids. The CDR3 DNA sequence: TGTGCCAGCAGCTTACCCGCTGGGTACGAGCAGTACTTC. As protein: CASSLPAGYEQYF.

This clonotype was counted at least ten times. The J gene is TRBJ2-7, the V gene TRBV20-1; D may be TRBD2 (5 bases). The CDR3 is 14 residues long. V lost 3 bases, J lost 0 bases, and 12 bases lay in between. Germline lookup yields CDR1 DFQATT and CDR2 SNEGSKA (reference sequence). The CDR3 DNA sequence: TGCAGTGCTAGTGGAGGCCTAAGCTCCTACGAGCAGTACTTC. This encodes CSASGGLSSYEQYF.

This clonotype was counted between two and nine times. The chain carries TRBV6-1 and TRBJ2-7; 8 bases line up with TRBD1. Germline CDR1 and CDR2: MNHNS and SASEGT. The J segment lost 10 bases and the V segment lost 5 bases, leaving 16 bases of the junction unmatched. CDR3 size: 15 residues. The CDR3 DNA reads TGTGCCAGCAGTCCCGACCGGGACAGGAATACTTTTCAGTACTTC. It codes for CASSPDRDRNTFQYF.

A single count supports this clonotype. The chain combines TRBV6-1 with TRBJ2-2; maybe TRBD2 (7 bases). The length of the CDR3 is 14 residues. Germline V gene data show CDR1 as MNHNS and CDR2 as SASEGT. V lost 8 bases and J lost 7, with 17 bases in between. CDR3 DNA: TGTGCCAGCCGATGGGAGGGAGGGGGCGGGGAGCTGTTTTTT. Its translation is CASRWEGGGGELFF.

This clonotype was counted at least ten times. The chain combines TRBV12-3 or TRBV12-4 with TRBJ2-7; perhaps TRBD1 as D (5 bases). The CDR3 sequence is 13 residues long. The germline V and J ends were trimmed by 7 bases and 5 bases, with 15 bases remaining between them. The CDR3 loop reads CASTLSGHDEQYF. The CDR3 DNA sequence: TGTGCCAGCACCCTCTCAGGGCACGACGAGCAGTACTTC.

This clonotype has ten or more counts. V usage is TRBV27 and J usage is TRBJ1-4, with 9 positions matching TRBD1. Germline CDR1 and CDR2: MNHEY and SMNVEV (reference sequence). This CDR3 spans 13 amino acids. V shed 6 bases, J shed 6 bases, and the junction held 2 bases outside the gene matches. CDR3 protein: CASRRTGDEKLFF. CDR3 in DNA: TGTGCCAGCAGGAGGACAGGGGATGAAAAACTGTTTTTT.

This clonotype has at least ten counts. V usage is TRBV6-1 and J usage is TRBJ1-2, with D perhaps matching TRBD1 (5 bases). V gave up 3 bases and J gave up 8 bases, with 19 bases separating them. Germline-derived CDR1 and CDR2 are MNHNS and SASEGT. CDR3 size: 15 residues. DNA of the CDR3: TGTGCCAGCAGTGAGGCCTCCGGGACGGCAGTCGGCTACACCTTC. Its translation: CASSEASGTAVGYTF.

A word on this clonotype: A much larger clone lies one base from this, so it may be a read error. V usage is TRBV9 and J usage is TRBJ2-3; no firm D call. The V gene's germline CDR1 is SGDLS and CDR2 YYNGEE. The germline V and J ends were trimmed by 4 bases and 7 bases, with 19 bases remaining between them. The CDR3 covers 15 residues. This CDR3 reads CASSFIGLQPNTQYF. CDR3 bases: TGTGCCAGCAGCTTTATAGGGTTACAACCAAATACGCAGTATTTT.

This clonotype was detected ten times or more. This chain connects TRBV28 to TRBJ2-1; maybe TRBD1 (5 bases). Germline V gene lookup returns CDR1 MDHEN and CDR2 SYDVKM. The CDR3 is 13 amino acids. CDR3 coding DNA: TGTGCGTCCAGGGCTCGGTCCTACAATGAGCAGTTCTTC. This gives the protein CASRARSYNEQFF.

The V and J genes are TRBV6-9 and TRBJ2-1; 9 nucleotides line up with TRBD2. The end of the DNA aligns better with TRBJ2-5, so the J call may be wrong. The CDR3 has 15 residues. Germline V CDR1 and CDR2: MNHGY, SVAAGI. As DNA, the CDR3 is TGTGCCAGCAGTTACTTAGCGGGAGTGGGAGAGACCCAGTACTTC. It is translated as CASSYLAGVGETQYF.

In its sample, this clonotype was seen many times. The chain carries TRBV18 and TRBJ1-4; D is undetermined. CDR1 KGHSH and CDR2 LQKENI come from the germline V gene. The germline V and J ends were trimmed by 1 base and 1 base, with 10 bases remaining between them. There are 16 residues in the CDR3. CDR3 nucleotide sequence: TGTGCCAGCTCACCACAACGAGGGAAAACTAATGAAAAACTGTTTTTT. It encodes CASSPQRGKTNEKLFF.

This clonotype was recorded at least ten times. The chain uses TRBV7-2 and TRBJ2-7; D may correspond to TRBD1 or TRBD2 (5 bases each). The CDR3 extends over 14 amino acids. Germline-derived CDR1 and CDR2 are SGHTA and FQGNSA. V dropped 5 bases and J dropped 7 bases, with 18 bases sitting between them. In nucleotides, the CDR3 is TGTGCCAGCAGCCTCGGGACCGCGTTTGTGGAGCAGTACTTC. Its protein is CASSLGTAFVEQYF.

The genes are TRBV7-9 and TRBJ2-1; D might be TRBD1 (6 bases). The V and J ends lost 8 bases and 7 bases respectively, with 15 bases between them. The CDR3 length is 13 residues. The germline CDR1 and CDR2 sequences are SEHNR and FQNEAQ (reference sequence). CDR3 in amino acids: CASCEGVRNEQFF. For the CDR3, the DNA is TGTGCCAGCTGTGAGGGGGTTCGGAATGAGCAGTTCTTC.

This clonotype was observed a few times. V gene TRBV6-1 combines with J gene TRBJ2-2; D remains ambiguous. V dropped 6 bases and J dropped 3 bases, with 17 bases sitting between them. In germline, CDR1 is MNHNS, CDR2 SASEGT. This CDR3 region has 16 residues. For the CDR3, the DNA is TGTGCCAGCAGCACTACTGAACCGAAGTACACCGGGGAGCTGTTTTTT. As protein: CASSTTEPKYTGELFF.

This clonotype was counted at least ten times. The chain joins TRBV5-1 to TRBJ2-7, with 7 bases matching TRBD1. CDR3 length: 16 residues. Germline V CDR1 and CDR2: SGHRS, YFSETQ. J was trimmed by 0 bases and V by 0 bases; bases with no gene match: 6. CDR3 coding DNA: TGCGCCAGCAGCTTGGGACCGGGACAGAGCTCCTACGAGCAGTACTTC. Protein: CASSLGPGQSSYEQYF.

In its sample, this clonotype was seen many times. This chain links TRBV11-2 with TRBJ2-1; TRBD2 matches at 9 bases. CDR1 is SGHAT and CDR2 is FQNNGV in the germline V gene. The CDR3 consists of 17 residues. V lost 4 bases to trimming and J lost 4 bases; unmatched junction nucleotides: 11. CDR3 nucleotides: TGTGCCAGCAGCTCCCGTTGGGGGCGGGAGGGTTACAATGAGCAGTTCTTC. This sequence encodes CASSSRWGREGYNEQFF.

This clonotype has a count of ten or more. V usage is TRBV28 and J usage is TRBJ2-5; D may be TRBD2 (6 bases). The CDR3 has 14 amino acids. The V and J ends lost 2 bases and 7 bases respectively, with 14 bases between them. The germline gives CDR1 MDHEN, CDR2 SYDVKM. In DNA, the CDR3 is TGTGCCAGCAGTTTAGGTTCGGGAGTGCCGACCCAGTACTTC. Protein sequence: CASSLGSGVPTQYF.

The V and J genes are TRBV24-1 and TRBJ2-1, with TRBD2 matching 8 bases. Germline CDR1 KGHDR, CDR2 SFDVKD. Trimming at V came to 9 bases and at J to 6 bases, leaving 12 bases not matched to a gene. The CDR3 spans 15 residues. DNA of the CDR3: TGTGCCACCCGCCCCGGGTCTAGCGGGCGCAATGAGCAGTTCTTC. The encoded protein is CATRPGSSGRNEQFF.

The rearrangement joins TRBV3-1 to TRBJ2-7; no clear D. The CDR3 consists of 13 residues. Per the germline V gene, CDR1 is LGHDT and CDR2 is YNNKEL (reference sequence). Trimming removed 0 bases at V and 7 bases at J, with 10 bases between. The CDR3 here is CASSQDWTGEQYF. The CDR3 nucleotides are TGTGCCAGCAGCCAAGACTGGACCGGGGAGCAGTACTTC.

This clonotype was found many times. V gene TRBV3-1 combines with J gene TRBJ2-1; 11 bases fit TRBD2. The CDR3 length is 14 residues. The ends lost 4 bases at V and 13 bases at J; junction bases unmatched: 9. CDR1 and CDR2 from the germline V gene are LGHDT and YNNKEL (reference sequence). The CDR3 protein is CASSRQGTSGYQFF. The CDR3 DNA reads TGTGCCAGCAGCCGCCAAGGGACTAGCGGATACCAGTTCTTC.

This clonotype was recorded many times. The chain is built from TRBV7-9 and TRBJ2-1; 12 bases line up with TRBD2. The CDR3 has 17 residues. Trimming cost V 0 bases and J 3 bases; bases outside gene matches: 3. The V gene's germline CDR1 is SEHNR and CDR2 FQNEAQ (reference sequence). For the CDR3, the DNA is TGTGCCAGCAGCTTAGCTCAGACTAGCGGGAGCTACAATGAGCAGTTCTTC. Amino acids: CASSLAQTSGSYNEQFF.

This clonotype was observed at least ten times. J is TRBJ2-1 and V is TRBV14; D is ambiguous. The CDR3 length is 17 residues. Trimming pared 0 bases from V and 4 bases from J, leaving 16 bases between. Looked up from germline, CDR1 is SGHDN and CDR2 is FVKESK. The CDR3 bases are TGTGCCAGCAGCCAAGACGGTTGGAGCTACGGTTACAATGAGCAGTTCTTC. Translation: CASSQDGWSYGYNEQFF.